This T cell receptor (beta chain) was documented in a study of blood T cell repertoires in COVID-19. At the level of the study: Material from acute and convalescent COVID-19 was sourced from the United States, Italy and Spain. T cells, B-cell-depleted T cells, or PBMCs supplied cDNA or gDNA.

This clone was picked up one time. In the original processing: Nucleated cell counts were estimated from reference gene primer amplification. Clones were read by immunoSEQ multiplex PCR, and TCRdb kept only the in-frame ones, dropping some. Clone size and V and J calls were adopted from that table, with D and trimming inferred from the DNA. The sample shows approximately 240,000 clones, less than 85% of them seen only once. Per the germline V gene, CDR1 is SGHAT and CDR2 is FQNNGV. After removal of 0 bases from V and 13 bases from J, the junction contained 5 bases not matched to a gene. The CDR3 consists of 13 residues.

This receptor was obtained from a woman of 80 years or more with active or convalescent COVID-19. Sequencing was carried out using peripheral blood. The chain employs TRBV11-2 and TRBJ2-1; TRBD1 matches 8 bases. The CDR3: CASSLDQGTGQFF. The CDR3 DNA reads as TGTGCCAGCAGCTTAGATCAGGGGACAGGACAGTTCTTC.